This TCR beta chain was retrieved from a study of blood T cell repertoires in COVID-19. Study information: Material from acute and convalescent COVID-19 was sourced from the United States, Italy and Spain.

As processed by the authors: Estimated nucleated cell counts came from reference gene primer amplification. The table came from immunoSEQ multiplex PCR; TCRdb's copy has only in-frame clones and leaves some out. V and J calls and clone size are those listed in that table; D and trimming were worked out from the DNA. The sample includes approximately 36,000 clones, almost 90% of them seen just once. This clone was observed a few times. The length of the CDR3 is 15 residues. The germline V gene has CDR1 SGHDT and CDR2 YYEEEE. J gave up 1 base and V 2 bases, and 4 bases lay outside the gene matches. The sequence came from a man in his sixties with active or convalescent COVID-19. The sample comprised peripheral blood. The chain links TRBV5-6 to TRBJ2-7; 9 bases are a match to TRBD2. In DNA form, the CDR3 reads TGTGCCAGCAGCTTTCTAGCGGGGAGTTCCTACGAGCAGTACTTC. Encoded protein: CASSFLAGSSYEQYF.